The sequence of this TCR beta chain was determined in a study of identical twins. Overall study results and limits: Monozygotic twin pairs showed more out-of-frame TCR alpha sharing than models estimated.

CDR3 size: 15 residues. V shed 3 bases, J shed 7 bases, and the junction held 8 bases outside the gene matches. TCRdb used MiXCR to reprocess the 5' RACE reads, holding one entry per CDR3 protein. The table has approximately 690,000 distinct CDR3 sequences, around 5.7% seen once. This clonotype has a count of ten or more. Its antigen remains unidentified. The chain links TRBV12-3 or TRBV12-4 to TRBJ2-1; 8 bases agree with TRBD2. The sequenced sample was naive T cells sorted from blood. This clonotype originated in a young man in good health. CDR3 bases: TGTGCCAGCAGTTTCGCAGCGGGAGCAACGAATGAGCAGTTCTTC. This gives the protein CASSFAAGATNEQFF.